The 5 T cell receptor beta chains in this list originate from one sample, sequenced in a study of shared clonotypes between healthy human individuals (dated by TCRdb to 2020 to 2022). The method behind the library was the immunoSEQ multiplex PCR assay. Held by TCRdb, this immuneACCESS table contains in-frame sequences only and omits some clones. Under half of the omission traces to an unresolved V gene where checked; the cause of the rest is unknown. This sample has 780,000 or so clones in its table, and around 70% of those were observed once. Jointly, the top ten make up under 2% of the sample. The sequenced sample was memory CD4+ T cells sorted from blood. The cell subset or site label corresponds to: CD45RA-negative fraction. Receptor source: a young woman in good health.

CDR3 bases: TGTGCCAGCAGGGAGGGGAGGGCCGGGGAGCTGTTTTTT. This sequence encodes CASREGRAGELFF. This chain connects TRBV2 to TRBJ2-2, with 7 bases lining up with TRBD2. CDR1 is SNHLY and CDR2 is FYNNEI in the germline V gene. J lost 6 bases, V lost 6 bases, and 4 bases had no gene match. The CDR3 loop spans 13 amino acids.

The rearrangement uses TRBV19 and TRBJ1-2; 9 nucleotides agree with TRBD1. The J segment lost 7 bases and the V segment lost 10 bases, leaving 7 bases of the junction unmatched. CDR3 length: 12 residues. Germline loops: CDR1 LNHDA, CDR2 SQIVND (reference sequence). Here the CDR3 DNA reads TGTGCCACCAAACAGGGGGCGCGTGGCTACACCTTC. Its protein product is CATKQGARGYTF. The whole variable domain, remainder taken from reference TRBV19 and TRBJ1-2, is DGGITQSPKYLFRKEGQNVTLSCEQNLNHDAMYWYRQDPGQGLRLIYYSQIVNDFQKGDIAEGYSVSREKKESFPLTVTSAQKNPTAFYLCATKQGARGYTFGSGTRLTVV.

V is TRBV19 and J is TRBJ2-7, with TRBD2 matching over 7 bases. The CDR3 is 14 residues long. Germline CDR1 reads LNHDA; CDR2 reads SQIVND (reference sequence). Germline trimming cut 7 bases from V and 1 base from J; bases unmatched to any gene: 7. The CDR3 reads CASTLAAGSYEQYF. The CDR3 coding sequence is TGTGCCAGTACCCTAGCGGCAGGATCCTACGAGCAGTACTTC.

The V gene is TRBV27, the J gene TRBJ2-7; the match to TRBD2 covers 11 bases. Germline loops: CDR1 MNHEY, CDR2 SMNVEV (reference sequence). The CDR3 runs to 18 residues. The V segment lost 1 base and the J segment 3 bases; nucleotides outside the gene matches: 11. In nucleotides, the CDR3 is TGTGCCAGCAGTTTATTCCCTGTAGCGGGAGGGAACCTCTACGAGCAGTACTTC. It yields the protein CASSLFPVAGGNLYEQYF.

CDR3 bases: TGTGCCAGCAGTGCTTTCGGTACAGGGACAAATTCACCCCTCCACTTT. Amino acids: CASSAFGTGTNSPLHF. The chain has TRBV25-1 and TRBJ1-6; D perhaps matches TRBD1 (6 bases). Germline V gene lookup returns CDR1 MGHDK and CDR2 SYGVNS. V was trimmed by 4 bases and J by 7 bases, leaving 17 bases between them. This CDR3 comprises 16 residues. Full variable domain (outside the CDR3, taken from reference TRBV25-1 and TRBJ1-6): EADIYQTPRYLVIGTGKKITLECSQTMGHDKMYWYQQDPGMELHLIHYSYGVNSTEKGDLSSESTVSRIRTEHFPLTLESARPSHTSQYLCASSAFGTGTNSPLHFGNGTRLTVT.